A single sample is the source of the 22 T cell receptor beta chains below, sequenced in a study of blood T cell repertoires in COVID-19. Some clones are missing from TCRdb's copy, which holds only in-frame ones; the method was immunoSEQ multiplex PCR. The data hold 78,000 or so clones, with about nine tenths observed a single time. The sequenced sample was peripheral blood. These receptor sequences come from a woman in her fifties or sixties with acute or convalescent COVID-19.

The genes are TRBV7-9 and TRBJ1-6; 7 bases are a match to TRBD1. The ends lost 5 bases at V and 10 bases at J; junction bases unmatched: 8. The CDR3 length is 14 residues. The V gene's germline CDR1 is SEHNR and CDR2 FQNEAQ (reference sequence). CDR3 nucleotide sequence: TGTGCCAGCAGCAATACAGGGGACCTATCACCCCTCCACTTT. Translation: CASSNTGDLSPLHF. Filled out from reference TRBV7-9 and TRBJ1-6, the complete variable domain reads DTGVSQNPRHKITKRGQNVTFRCDPISEHNRLYWYRQTLGQGPEFLTYFQNEAQLEKSRLLSDRFSAERPKGSFSTLEIQRTEQGDSAMYLCASSNTGDLSPLHFGNGTRLTVT.

J is TRBJ1-1 and V is TRBV19; TRBD1 matches 10 bases. The CDR3 length is 16 residues. Germline values: CDR1 LNHDA, CDR2 SQIVND (reference sequence). The V gene end was trimmed by 6 bases and the J gene end by 3 bases; junction bases not matched to a gene: 10. The CDR3 loop is CASSRGQGFRDTEAFF. For the CDR3, the DNA is TGTGCCAGTAGCCGGGGACAGGGGTTCCGAGACACTGAAGCTTTCTTT.

V and J are TRBV7-9 and TRBJ2-7; D may be TRBD1 (7 bases). The CDR3 covers 12 residues. The germline CDR1 and CDR2 sequences are SEHNR and FQNEAQ (reference sequence). V shed 5 bases and J shed 6 bases, with 11 bases lying between them. CDR3 protein: CASSLQGGEQYF. The CDR3 coding sequence is TGTGCCAGCAGCCTCCAGGGGGGCGAGCAGTACTTC.

J is TRBJ1-5 and V is TRBV6-5; 9 bases are a match to TRBD1. The CDR3 spans 14 residues. The germline CDR1 and CDR2 sequences are MNHEY and SVGAGI. After removal of 4 bases from V and 4 bases from J, the junction contained 2 bases not matched to a gene. CDR3 loop: CASSFDRGNQPQHF. In nucleotides, the CDR3 is TGTGCCAGCAGTTTCGACAGGGGGAATCAGCCCCAGCATTTT.

The V and J genes are TRBV27 and TRBJ1-2; TRBD1 aligns across 8 bases. Losses at the gene ends were 5 bases for V and 4 bases for J; bases not matched to a gene: 3. Germline V gives CDR1 MNHEY, CDR2 SMNVEV (reference sequence). The CDR3 sequence is 13 residues long. CDR3 nucleotides: TGTGCCAGCAGTCTAGACAGGGGCTATGGCTACACCTTC. Its translation is CASSLDRGYGYTF.

The chain links TRBV18 to TRBJ2-7; the D gene is possibly TRBD1 (6 bases). Germline CDR1 reads KGHSH; CDR2 reads LQKENI. There are 14 residues in the CDR3. Trimming took off 0 bases at V and 7 bases at J, with 13 bases between the two ends. The CDR3: CASSPPDSLREQYF. The CDR3 DNA is TGTGCCAGCTCACCACCGGACAGCCTGAGGGAGCAGTACTTC.

This clone has just one count. This chain connects TRBV2 to TRBJ1-6; 7 positions agree with TRBD1. Germline values: CDR1 SNHLY, CDR2 FYNNEI. This CDR3 region has 15 residues. J lost 4 bases, V lost 5 bases, and 5 bases had no gene match. The CDR3 loop reads CASSPTGRYNSPLHF. CDR3 in DNA: TGTGCCAGCAGTCCGACAGGGCGTTATAATTCACCCCTCCACTTT.

The V gene is TRBV28, the J gene TRBJ2-1; 10 nucleotides line up with TRBD1. Trimming removed 5 bases from V and 9 bases from J; junction bases left unmatched: 7. Per the germline V gene, CDR1 is MDHEN and CDR2 is SYDVKM. The CDR3 is made up of 14 amino acids. As DNA, the CDR3 is TGTGCCAGCAGTGCGCCCGGGACAGGGGTTGAGCAGTTCTTC. Translating gives CASSAPGTGVEQFF.

This chain links TRBV11-2 with TRBJ2-3; 11 bases align to TRBD2. There are 17 residues in the CDR3. CDR1 and CDR2 (germline): SGHAT, FQNNGV. The V and J ends lost 5 bases and 2 bases, in that order; junction bases with no gene match: 9. The CDR3 sequence: CASSIRLTSGVTDTQYF. The CDR3 nucleotides are TGTGCCAGCAGCATCCGCCTGACTAGCGGGGTCACAGATACGCAGTATTTT.

The chain is built from TRBV25-1 and TRBJ1-1; D call uncertain. Germline V gene lookup returns CDR1 MGHDK and CDR2 SYGVNS. The CDR3 covers 13 residues. V dropped 7 bases and J dropped 0 bases, with 9 bases sitting between them. CDR3 nucleotide sequence: TGTGCCAGCAAACTGCATATGAACACTGAAGCTTTCTTT. It is translated as CASKLHMNTEAFF.

V is TRBV3-1 (or the pseudogene TRBV3-2) and J is TRBJ1-2; TRBD1 might be the D (5 bases). Germline V gene data show CDR1 as LGHDT and CDR2 as YNNKEL (reference sequence). CDR3 size: 13 residues. Trimming removed 1 base at V and 8 bases at J, with 11 bases between. DNA for the CDR3: TGTGCCAGCAGCCAAGCTCTAAACAGGGGCTACACCTTC. Its translation is CASSQALNRGYTF.

The chain couples TRBV14 to TRBJ2-5; D is undetermined. The V gene's germline CDR1 is SGHDN and CDR2 FVKESK. V dropped 2 bases and J dropped 9 bases, with 13 bases sitting between them. This CDR3 has 13 amino acids. CDR3 loop: CASSQNRKQPQYF. The CDR3 nucleotides read TGTGCCAGCAGCCAAAACAGAAAACAACCCCAGTACTTC.

This clone occurred many times. This sequence joins TRBV9 and TRBJ1-2, with a tentative D call TRBD1 (5 bases). Germline values: CDR1 SGDLS, CDR2 YYNGEE. Trimming removed 2 bases at V and 4 bases at J, with 18 bases between. The CDR3 is 16 amino acids. The CDR3 is CASSVGAGRGGYGYTF. The CDR3 nucleotides read TGTGCCAGCAGCGTCGGGGCGGGACGGGGAGGCTATGGCTACACCTTC.

This sequence joins TRBV28 and TRBJ1-1; possibly TRBD1 for D (5 bases). Germline values: CDR1 MDHEN, CDR2 SYDVKM. The CDR3 runs to 14 residues. Trimming shortened V by 5 bases and J by 1 base, and 11 bases separated the two germline ends. The CDR3 protein is CASSGWGRNTEAFF. Here the CDR3 DNA reads TGTGCCAGCAGTGGGTGGGGCCGGAACACTGAAGCTTTCTTT.

The V call is TRBV5-1, the J call TRBJ1-2; 9 nucleotides line up with TRBD1. This CDR3 is 13 amino acids long. V gave up 3 bases and J gave up 7 bases; unmatched junction bases: 4. The germline V gene has CDR1 SGHRS and CDR2 YFSETQ. The CDR3 is CASSWTGVGGYTF. Written as DNA, the CDR3 is TGCGCCAGCAGCTGGACAGGGGTCGGTGGCTACACCTTC.

The J gene is TRBJ1-5, the V gene TRBV4-2, with 10 positions matching TRBD1. Germline values: CDR1 LGHNA, CDR2 YNFKEQ. The CDR3 spans 15 residues. The junction had 5 bases not matched to a gene; V was cut back by 4 bases and J by 5 bases. CDR3 sequence (DNA): TGTGCCAGCAGCCCAACTGACAGGGGGCATCAGCCCCAGCATTTT. Encoded protein: CASSPTDRGHQPQHF.

The chain is built from TRBV6-2 or TRBV6-3 and TRBJ2-7; a possible D gene is TRBD2 (5 bases). Deletions cut 5 bases from V and 8 bases from J, with 19 bases between. Per germline, CDR1 MNHEY and CDR2 SVGEGT. The CDR3 is 14 amino acids. The CDR3 coding sequence is TGTGCCAGCAGTGACCCGGGAAGACCCCCTCAGCAGTACTTC. This gives the protein CASSDPGRPPQQYF.

DNA for the CDR3: TGTGCCAGCAGCCAAGGCGGGGGGGCCGGTGCCTACGAGCAGTACTTC. Translating it yields CASSQGGGAGAYEQYF. This chain uses TRBV3-1 (or the pseudogene TRBV3-2) with TRBJ2-7; 9 bases map to TRBD2. This CDR3 has 16 residues. Germline V gene sequence: CDR1 LGHDT, CDR2 YNNKEL (reference sequence). The junction had 6 bases not matched to a gene; V was cut back by 1 base and J by 2 bases.

The chain is built from TRBV12-3 or TRBV12-4 and TRBJ1-2; unclear D gene. The CDR3 covers 12 residues. Trimming removed 8 bases at V and 7 bases at J, with 14 bases between. The CDR3 region is CASSPGYGGYTF. CDR3 coding DNA: TGTGCCAGCTCTCCGGGTTATGGTGGCTACACCTTC.

The chain combines TRBV5-6 with TRBJ1-4; no firm D call. V gave up 1 base and J gave up 2 bases, with 15 bases separating them. The CDR3 covers 17 residues. Germline CDR1 and CDR2: SGHDT and YYEEEE. CDR3 sequence reads: CASSLQFHIGTNEKLFF. CDR3 sequence (DNA): TGTGCCAGCAGCTTGCAGTTCCATATTGGTACTAATGAAAAACTGTTTTTT. The variable domain in full, with the rest retrieved from reference TRBV5-6 and TRBJ1-4, is DAGVTQSPTHLIKTRGQQVTLRCSPKSGHDTVSWYQQALGQGPQFIFQYYEEEERQRGNFPDRFSGHQFPNYSSELNVNALLLGDSALYLCASSLQFHIGTNEKLFFGSGTQLSVL.

The V gene is TRBV6-5, the J gene TRBJ2-7; maybe TRBD2 (6 bases). Between the trimmed V and J ends, which lost 6 bases and 5 bases, there was a span of 17 bases. The CDR3 covers 14 residues. Germline values: CDR1 MNHEY, CDR2 SVGAGI. CDR3 in amino acids: CASRRHTRRDEQYF. DNA of the CDR3: TGTGCCAGCAGACGCCATACGAGGAGGGACGAGCAGTACTTC.

This chain links TRBV7-9 with TRBJ1-5; 8 bases are shared with TRBD1. The CDR3 totals 18 residues. Germline V gives CDR1 SEHNR, CDR2 FQNEAQ (reference sequence). The V gene end was trimmed by 5 bases and the J gene end by 3 bases; junction bases not matched to a gene: 15. The CDR3 spells CASSRTGLGFGANQPQHF. The DNA of the CDR3 is TGTGCCAGCAGCCGGACAGGGCTTGGGTTTGGGGCCAATCAGCCCCAGCATTTT.